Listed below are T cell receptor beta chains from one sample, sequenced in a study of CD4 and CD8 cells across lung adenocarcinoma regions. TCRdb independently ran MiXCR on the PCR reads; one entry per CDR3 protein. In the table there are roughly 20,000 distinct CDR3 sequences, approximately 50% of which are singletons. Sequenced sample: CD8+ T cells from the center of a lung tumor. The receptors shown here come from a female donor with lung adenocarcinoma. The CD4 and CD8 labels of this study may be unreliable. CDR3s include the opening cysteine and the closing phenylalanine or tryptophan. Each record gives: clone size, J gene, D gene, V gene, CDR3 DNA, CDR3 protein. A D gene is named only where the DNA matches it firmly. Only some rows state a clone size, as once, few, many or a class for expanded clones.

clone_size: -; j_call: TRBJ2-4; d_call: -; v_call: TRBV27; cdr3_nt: TGTGCCAGCAGAGGGTTTGTCGAAGAGACTCAGTACTTC; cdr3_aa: CASRGFVEETQYF
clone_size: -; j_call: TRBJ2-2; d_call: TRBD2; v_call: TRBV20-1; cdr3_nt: TGCAGTGCTAGGGGGGGACTAGCGGTCACCGGGGAGCTGTTTTTT; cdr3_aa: CSARGGLAVTGELFF
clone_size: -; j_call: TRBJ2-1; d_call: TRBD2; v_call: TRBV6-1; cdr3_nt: TGTGCCAGCACAAGCTCGCTAGCGGGAGACAATGAGCAGTTCTTC; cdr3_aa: CASTSSLAGDNEQFF
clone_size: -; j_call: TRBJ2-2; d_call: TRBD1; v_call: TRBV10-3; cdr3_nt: TGTGCCAGCAGTGATCCACTCACAGGGGGCAGGACAGGTACGCAGTTTTTT; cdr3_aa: CASSDPLTGGRTGTQFF
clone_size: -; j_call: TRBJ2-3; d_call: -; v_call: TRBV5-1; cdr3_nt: TGCGCCAGCACGAGGGAGTACACAGATACGCAGTATTTT; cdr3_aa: CASTREYTDTQYF
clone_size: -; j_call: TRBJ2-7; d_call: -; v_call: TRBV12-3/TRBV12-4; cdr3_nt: TGTGCCAGCAGTTCAGGGATTGACTACGAGCAGTACTTC; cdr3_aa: CASSSGIDYEQYF
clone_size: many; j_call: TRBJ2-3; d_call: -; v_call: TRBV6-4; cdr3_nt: TGTGCCAGCAGTGACTCAACGTCAGATACGCAGTATTTT; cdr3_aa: CASSDSTSDTQYF
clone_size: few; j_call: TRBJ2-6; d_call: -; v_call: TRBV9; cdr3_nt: TGTGCCAGCAGCGTAGTAGGGACTGGGGCCAACGTCCTGACTTTC; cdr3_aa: CASSVVGTGANVLTF
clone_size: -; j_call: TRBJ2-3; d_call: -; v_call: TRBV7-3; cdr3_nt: TGTGCCAGCAGCCCCACACCCGAGCGGAGACCCCCAGATACGCAGTATTTT; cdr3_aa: CASSPTPERRPPDTQYF
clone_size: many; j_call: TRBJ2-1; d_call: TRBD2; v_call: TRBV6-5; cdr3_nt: TGTGCCAGCAGTTACACCGGGACTAGCGTCAATGAGCAGTTCTTC; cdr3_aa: CASSYTGTSVNEQFF
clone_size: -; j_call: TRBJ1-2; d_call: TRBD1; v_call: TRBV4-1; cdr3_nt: TGCGCCAGCAGCCAAGGGACAGGTGACGGCTACACCTTC; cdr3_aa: CASSQGTGDGYTF
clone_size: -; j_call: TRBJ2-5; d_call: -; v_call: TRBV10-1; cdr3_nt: TGCGCCAGCAGTGAGTCCCTGGGGGAGACCCAGTACTTC; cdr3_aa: CASSESLGETQYF
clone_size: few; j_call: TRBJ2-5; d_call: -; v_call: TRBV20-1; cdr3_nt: TGCAGTGCTAGATGGGTTAGCGGTACCCAAGAGACCCAGTACTTC; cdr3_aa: CSARWVSGTQETQYF
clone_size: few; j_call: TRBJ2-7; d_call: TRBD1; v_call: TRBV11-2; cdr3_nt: TGTGCCAGCAGTTTAACAGGGGCAAGCTCCTACGAGCAGTACTTC; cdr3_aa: CASSLTGASSYEQYF
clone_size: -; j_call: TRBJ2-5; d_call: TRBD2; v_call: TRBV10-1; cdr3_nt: TGCGCCAGCAGTGAGTCGAAGGGACTAGCGGGAGTAGAGACCCAGTACTTC; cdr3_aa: CASSESKGLAGVETQYF
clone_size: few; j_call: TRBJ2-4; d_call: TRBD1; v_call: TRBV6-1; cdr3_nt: TGTGCCAGCAGTCCCCAGGACAGGGGAGGTAACATTCAGTACTTC; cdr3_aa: CASSPQDRGGNIQYF
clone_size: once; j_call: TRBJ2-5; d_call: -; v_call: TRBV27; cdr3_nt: TGTGCCAGCAGTGGTGCTGCGGGGACCCAGTACTTC; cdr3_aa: CASSGAAGTQYF
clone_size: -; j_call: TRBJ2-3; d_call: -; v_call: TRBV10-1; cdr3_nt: TGCGCCACGGGGCTGTGGGCCAAAAACACGCAGTATTTT; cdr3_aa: CATGLWAKNTQYF
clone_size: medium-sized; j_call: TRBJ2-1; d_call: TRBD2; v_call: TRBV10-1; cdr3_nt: TGCGCCAGCAGTGAAATGGCGGGAGCCAATGAGCAGTTCTTC; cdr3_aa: CASSEMAGANEQFF
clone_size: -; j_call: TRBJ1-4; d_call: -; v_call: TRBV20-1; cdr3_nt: TGCAGTGCCCAACCCCGGGACGGGACTAATGAAAAACTGTTTTTT; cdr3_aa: CSAQPRDGTNEKLFF
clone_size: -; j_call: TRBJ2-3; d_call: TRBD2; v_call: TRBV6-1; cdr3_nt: TGTGCCAGCAGTGAATATTTCGTCGGCGGGGGGGGTACAGATACGCAGTATTTT; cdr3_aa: CASSEYFVGGGGTDTQYF
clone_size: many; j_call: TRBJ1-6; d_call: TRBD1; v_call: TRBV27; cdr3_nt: TGTGCCAGCACCCCCGGGGACAGGGATAATTCACCCCTCCACTTT; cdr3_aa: CASTPGDRDNSPLHF
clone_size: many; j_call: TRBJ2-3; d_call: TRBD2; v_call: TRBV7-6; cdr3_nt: TGTGCCAGCAGCCCCAGGACTAGCGCGTATGGAGATACGCAGTATTTT; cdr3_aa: CASSPRTSAYGDTQYF
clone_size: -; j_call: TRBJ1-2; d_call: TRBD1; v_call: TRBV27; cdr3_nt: TGTGCCAGCAGGCCGGGACAGGGCGTTAACTATGGCTACACCTTC; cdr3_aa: CASRPGQGVNYGYTF
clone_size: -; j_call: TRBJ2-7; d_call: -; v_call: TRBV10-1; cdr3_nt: TGCGCCAGCAGTGACGGGCCCTACAATGAGCAGTACTTC; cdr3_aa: CASSDGPYNEQYF
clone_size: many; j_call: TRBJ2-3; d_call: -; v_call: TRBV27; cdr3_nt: TGTGCCAGCAGGTCGCTCCCAGGATGGGACACAGATACGCAGTATTTT; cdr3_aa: CASRSLPGWDTDTQYF
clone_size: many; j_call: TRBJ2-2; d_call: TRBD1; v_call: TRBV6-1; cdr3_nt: TGTGCCAGTAGGGACAGGGGTACCGGGGAGCTGTTTTTT; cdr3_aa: CASRDRGTGELFF
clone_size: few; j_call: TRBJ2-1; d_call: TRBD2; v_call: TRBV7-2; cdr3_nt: TGTGCCAGCAGCTTAAGGGTATGGACTAGCGGCCTCAATGAGCAGTTCTTC; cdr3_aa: CASSLRVWTSGLNEQFF
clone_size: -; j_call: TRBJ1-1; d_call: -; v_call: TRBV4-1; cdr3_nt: TGCGCCAGCAGCCAAGAAACTCCCTCGGGGACTGAAGCTTTCTTT; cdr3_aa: CASSQETPSGTEAFF
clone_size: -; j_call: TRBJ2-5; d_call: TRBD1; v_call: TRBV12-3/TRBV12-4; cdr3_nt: TGTGCGAGCAGTTGCGCGGGGACAGGGGGCCGTGGCCCAGAGACCCAGTACTTC; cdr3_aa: CASSCAGTGGRGPETQYF
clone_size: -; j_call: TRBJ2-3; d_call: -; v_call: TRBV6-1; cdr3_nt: TGTGCGGGCAGTGAATCGGGGAATACGCAGTATTTT; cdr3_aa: CAGSESGNTQYF
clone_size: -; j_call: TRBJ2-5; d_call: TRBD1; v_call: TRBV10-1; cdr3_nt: TGCGCGGGCAGCGGGGACAGGGACCCAGAGACGCAGTACTTC; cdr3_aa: CAGSGDRDPETQYF
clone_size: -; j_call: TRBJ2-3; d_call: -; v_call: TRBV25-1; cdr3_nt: TGTGCCAGCAGTGAAGGGGGGACAGTAGGGGATACGCAGTATTTT; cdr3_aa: CASSEGGTVGDTQYF
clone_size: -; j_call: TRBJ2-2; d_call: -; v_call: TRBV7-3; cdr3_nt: TGTGCCAGCAGCCCCGGACCCGTCGCCGGGGAGCTGTTTTTT; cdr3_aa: CASSPGPVAGELFF
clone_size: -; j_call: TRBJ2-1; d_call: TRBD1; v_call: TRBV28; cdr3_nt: TGTGCCAGCACTTCCCAATCACCAGGGGGTCTGGTAGGTAATGAGCAGTTCTTC; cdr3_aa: CASTSQSPGGLVGNEQFF
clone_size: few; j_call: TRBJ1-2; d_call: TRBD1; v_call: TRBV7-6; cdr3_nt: TGTGCCAGCAGCCCGCAGGGGGGACTCGGGGGCTACACCTTC; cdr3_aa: CASSPQGGLGGYTF
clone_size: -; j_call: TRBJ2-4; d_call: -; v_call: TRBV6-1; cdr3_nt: TGTGGCAGCGTCTCGGGGCGGGGCGCCAAAGATACGCAGTATTTC; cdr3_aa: CGSVSGRGAKDTQYF
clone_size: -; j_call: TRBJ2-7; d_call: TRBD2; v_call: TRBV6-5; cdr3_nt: TGTGCCAGCAGTTACTCATTAGCGGGTTTCACAGATACGCAGTACTTC; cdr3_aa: CASSYSLAGFTDTQYF
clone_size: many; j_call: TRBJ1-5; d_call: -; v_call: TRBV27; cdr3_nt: TGTGCCAGCAGTTTAACCGGGTCACGCAATCAGCCCCAGCATTTT; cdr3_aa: CASSLTGSRNQPQHF
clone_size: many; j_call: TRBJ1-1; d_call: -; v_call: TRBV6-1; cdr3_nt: TGTGCCAGCAGTACCCCCCGGGGGGCGCGGGCTGAAGCTTTCTTT; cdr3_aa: CASSTPRGARAEAFF